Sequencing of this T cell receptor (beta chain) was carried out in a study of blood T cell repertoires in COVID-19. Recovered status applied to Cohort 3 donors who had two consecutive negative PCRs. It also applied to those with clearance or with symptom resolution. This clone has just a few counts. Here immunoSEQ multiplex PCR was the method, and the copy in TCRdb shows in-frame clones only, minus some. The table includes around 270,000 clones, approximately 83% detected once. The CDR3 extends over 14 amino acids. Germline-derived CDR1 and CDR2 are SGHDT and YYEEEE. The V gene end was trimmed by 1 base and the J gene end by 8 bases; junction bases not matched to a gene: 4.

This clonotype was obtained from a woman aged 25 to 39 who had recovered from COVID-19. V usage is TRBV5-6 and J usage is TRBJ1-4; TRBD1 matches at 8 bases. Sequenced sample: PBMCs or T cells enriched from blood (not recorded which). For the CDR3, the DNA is TGTGCCAGCAGCTTGACAGGGGGAAGCGAAAAACTGTTTTTT. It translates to CASSLTGGSEKLFF.